The rows below give T cell receptor beta chains drawn from one sample of a study of T-cell reconstitution after alpha-beta-depleted transplantation in children. TCRdb re-analysed the PCR reads in MiXCR, keeping a single row per CDR3 protein. Of roughly 150,000 distinct CDR3 sequences in the sample, around 10% are singletons; the top ten hold about 13%. Here the sequenced sample was PBMCs, taken before TCRalphabeta/CD19-depleted stem cell transplant. These receptors were taken from a boy between 2 and 15 years old with acute myeloid leukemia, due to receive a stem cell transplant. Both conserved end residues are part of each CDR3. Each record gives: V gene, J gene, clone size, D gene, CDR3 DNA, CDR3 protein. A D gene is named only where the DNA matches it firmly. Size tells how often a clone was seen (once, few, many) or the class of an expanded clone, and some rows leave it out.

V gene: TRBV2
J gene: TRBJ1-1
clone size: many
D gene: NA
CDR3 DNA: TGTGCCAGCAGTGAACTGAACACTGAAGCTTTCTTT
CDR3 protein: CASSELNTEAFF

V gene: TRBV4-1
J gene: TRBJ1-5
clone size: many
D gene: NA
CDR3 DNA: TGCGCCAGCAGCCAATACATGCTTAGCAATCAGCCCCAGCATTTT
CDR3 protein: CASSQYMLSNQPQHF

V gene: TRBV20-1
J gene: TRBJ1-2
clone size: many
D gene: NA
CDR3 DNA: TGCAGTGCTAGGCCCCCAGGAGTGAATGGCTACACCTTC
CDR3 protein: CSARPPGVNGYTF

V gene: TRBV10-3
J gene: TRBJ1-1
clone size: many
D gene: NA
CDR3 DNA: TGTGCCATCTGGGGGGGCCTCACTGAAGCTTTCTTT
CDR3 protein: CAIWGGLTEAFF

V gene: TRBV20-1
J gene: TRBJ1-4
clone size: many
D gene: NA
CDR3 DNA: TGCAGTGCTCGCCGAGAGGTCGGTGAAAAACTGTTTTTT
CDR3 protein: CSARREVGEKLFF

V gene: TRBV7-2
J gene: TRBJ1-3
clone size: many
D gene: NA
CDR3 DNA: TGTGCCAGCAGCTTAGTATGGGGGTCTGGAAACACCATATATTTT
CDR3 protein: CASSLVWGSGNTIYF

V gene: TRBV6-2/TRBV6-3
J gene: TRBJ1-5
clone size: few
D gene: TRBD1
CDR3 DNA: TGTGCCAGCAGAGACAGGGGGCCTCAGCCCCAGCATTTT
CDR3 protein: CASRDRGPQPQHF

V gene: TRBV7-2
J gene: TRBJ2-1
clone size: few
D gene: NA
CDR3 DNA: TGTGCCAGCAGCTTTAACCGGGGAGGCTACAATGAGCAGTTCTTC
CDR3 protein: CASSFNRGGYNEQFF

V gene: TRBV28
J gene: TRBJ2-1
clone size: many
D gene: TRBD2
CDR3 DNA: TGTGCCAGCAGTTCTATTCTAGCGGGCTTTTCCTACAATGAGCAGTTCTTC
CDR3 protein: CASSSILAGFSYNEQFF

V gene: TRBV5-1
J gene: TRBJ2-1
clone size: many
D gene: NA
CDR3 DNA: TGCGCCAGCAGCTTTATGCGCTGGGACTCCTACAATGAGCAGTTCTTC
CDR3 protein: CASSFMRWDSYNEQFF

V gene: TRBV5-1
J gene: TRBJ1-5
clone size: many
D gene: NA
CDR3 DNA: TGCGCCAGCAGCTTCGACGGAACCTTACAGCCCCAGCATTTT
CDR3 protein: CASSFDGTLQPQHF

V gene: TRBV27
J gene: TRBJ1-5
clone size: many
D gene: NA
CDR3 DNA: TGTGCCAGCAGTCCCCCAGGGGTACGTGGAGAGCCCCAGCATTTT
CDR3 protein: CASSPPGVRGEPQHF

V gene: TRBV30
J gene: TRBJ2-2
clone size: many
D gene: NA
CDR3 DNA: TGTGCCTGGTCGAGGATGAGCACCGGGGAGCTGTTTTTT
CDR3 protein: CAWSRMSTGELFF

V gene: TRBV7-2
J gene: TRBJ1-6
clone size: many
D gene: TRBD1
CDR3 DNA: TGTGCCAGCAGCTTACCGACAGGGTATAATTCACCCCTCCACTTT
CDR3 protein: CASSLPTGYNSPLHF

V gene: TRBV29-1
J gene: TRBJ2-1
clone size: many
D gene: TRBD1
CDR3 DNA: TGCAGCGTTGAGAACGACAGGGACTACAATGAGCAGTTCTTC
CDR3 protein: CSVENDRDYNEQFF

V gene: TRBV20-1
J gene: TRBJ2-5
clone size: NA
D gene: TRBD2
CDR3 DNA: TGCAATGCTAGAGATACCATGGGACTAGATGGAACCCAGTACTTC
CDR3 protein: CNARDTMGLDGTQYF

V gene: TRBV11-2
J gene: TRBJ2-6
clone size: many
D gene: NA
CDR3 DNA: TGTGCCAGCAGGTCGGACCTGTCTGGGGCCAACGTCCTGACTTTC
CDR3 protein: CASRSDLSGANVLTF

V gene: TRBV6-1
J gene: TRBJ1-1
clone size: NA
D gene: NA
CDR3 DNA: TGTGCCAGCAGACCGAGAAACACGGCTGAAGCTTTCTTT
CDR3 protein: CASRPRNTAEAFF

V gene: TRBV6-1
J gene: TRBJ1-1
clone size: few
D gene: NA
CDR3 DNA: TGTGCCAGCAGTGAAGCGGGGCAAATGAACACTGAAGCTTTCTTT
CDR3 protein: CASSEAGQMNTEAFF

V gene: TRBV28
J gene: TRBJ2-3
clone size: many
D gene: TRBD2
CDR3 DNA: TGTGCCAGCAGTCCCGGGACTAGTCACACAGATACGCAGTATTTT
CDR3 protein: CASSPGTSHTDTQYF

V gene: TRBV27
J gene: TRBJ1-2
clone size: many
D gene: TRBD1
CDR3 DNA: TGTGCCAGCAGTTTTTCACCCAACAGGGGAGGAGGCTATGGCTACACCTTC
CDR3 protein: CASSFSPNRGGGYGYTF

V gene: TRBV7-2
J gene: TRBJ2-5
clone size: many
D gene: TRBD2
CDR3 DNA: TGTGCCAGTACGCTTCTGGCGGGGGGACTCCAAGAGACCCAGTACTTC
CDR3 protein: CASTLLAGGLQETQYF

V gene: TRBV20-1
J gene: TRBJ2-2
clone size: few
D gene: TRBD2
CDR3 DNA: TGCAGTGCTAGAGGGGTAGCGGGAGGGTCCAACACCGGGGAGCTGTTTTTT
CDR3 protein: CSARGVAGGSNTGELFF

V gene: TRBV7-3
J gene: TRBJ2-6
clone size: many
D gene: NA
CDR3 DNA: TGTGCCAGCGGCTCTGGGGCCAACGTCCTGACTTTC
CDR3 protein: CASGSGANVLTF

V gene: TRBV6-5
J gene: TRBJ1-6
clone size: many
D gene: TRBD1
CDR3 DNA: TGTGCCAGCAGTTCAATAACAGGGGAGAATTCACCCCTCCACTTT
CDR3 protein: CASSSITGENSPLHF

V gene: TRBV11-1
J gene: TRBJ2-5
clone size: many
D gene: NA
CDR3 DNA: TGTGCCAGCAGCTTAGAGGGAGAGACCCAGTACTTC
CDR3 protein: CASSLEGETQYF

V gene: TRBV10-3
J gene: TRBJ2-2
clone size: many
D gene: TRBD1
CDR3 DNA: TGTGCCATCAGTGACGGGACAGGGGGAGCCGGGGAGCTGTTTTTT
CDR3 protein: CAISDGTGGAGELFF

V gene: TRBV5-1
J gene: TRBJ1-2
clone size: many
D gene: NA
CDR3 DNA: TGCGCCAGCAGCTTGGCCGAGGGAATCTATGGCTACACCTTC
CDR3 protein: CASSLAEGIYGYTF

V gene: TRBV20-1
J gene: TRBJ1-1
clone size: many
D gene: NA
CDR3 DNA: TGCAGTGCTAGAGCGGCCGGGAACACTGAAGCTTTCTTT
CDR3 protein: CSARAAGNTEAFF

V gene: TRBV5-1
J gene: TRBJ1-5
clone size: many
D gene: NA
CDR3 DNA: TGCGCCAGCAGCCATGGACAATGGGTAATCAATCAGCCCCAGCATTTT
CDR3 protein: CASSHGQWVINQPQHF

V gene: TRBV5-1
J gene: TRBJ1-4
clone size: many
D gene: TRBD1
CDR3 DNA: TGCGCCAGCAGCTTGAGGGGGACAGGGGCCGCGGGTGAAAAACTGTTTTTT
CDR3 protein: CASSLRGTGAAGEKLFF

V gene: TRBV5-1
J gene: TRBJ1-3
clone size: many
D gene: NA
CDR3 DNA: TGCGCCAGCAGCTTTACAGGGGGAAACACCATATATTTT
CDR3 protein: CASSFTGGNTIYF

V gene: TRBV29-1
J gene: TRBJ2-7
clone size: many
D gene: NA
CDR3 DNA: TGCAGCGTTGAAATCCAGCCAAAGCAGTACTTC
CDR3 protein: CSVEIQPKQYF

V gene: TRBV7-9
J gene: TRBJ2-1
clone size: NA
D gene: NA
CDR3 DNA: TGTGCCAGCAGCTTAGTTCTCGGTGTTGGGAGCGAGCAGTTCTTC
CDR3 protein: CASSLVLGVGSEQFF

V gene: TRBV20-1
J gene: TRBJ1-1
clone size: many
D gene: NA
CDR3 DNA: TGCAGTGCTACTGAATATTCCAGGGTCGACACTGAAGCTTTCTTT
CDR3 protein: CSATEYSRVDTEAFF

V gene: TRBV5-8
J gene: TRBJ2-7
clone size: many
D gene: TRBD2
CDR3 DNA: TGTGCCAGCAGCGTCCCGTGGCCTAGCGGGATCGGGGAGCAGTACTTC
CDR3 protein: CASSVPWPSGIGEQYF

V gene: TRBV20-1
J gene: TRBJ2-7
clone size: many
D gene: NA
CDR3 DNA: TGCAGTGCTGATGGCGTGGGCTCCTACGAGCAGTACTTC
CDR3 protein: CSADGVGSYEQYF

V gene: TRBV4-1
J gene: TRBJ2-3
clone size: many
D gene: NA
CDR3 DNA: TGCGCCAGCAGCTACATGTTGGATACGCAGTATTTT
CDR3 protein: CASSYMLDTQYF

V gene: TRBV24-1
J gene: TRBJ2-1
clone size: many
D gene: TRBD2
CDR3 DNA: TGTGCCACCAGCACTAGCGGTATATACAATGAGCAGTTCTTC
CDR3 protein: CATSTSGIYNEQFF

V gene: TRBV14
J gene: TRBJ2-1
clone size: many
D gene: TRBD1
CDR3 DNA: TGTGCCAGCAGCCATTATTCCGGACAGGGGGATGAGCAGTTCTTC
CDR3 protein: CASSHYSGQGDEQFF

V gene: TRBV5-1
J gene: TRBJ2-1
clone size: many
D gene: TRBD2
CDR3 DNA: TGCGCCAGCGCCCCGGGACTAGTCAATGAGCAGTTCTTC
CDR3 protein: CASAPGLVNEQFF

V gene: TRBV7-2
J gene: TRBJ2-1
clone size: once
D gene: NA
CDR3 DNA: TGTGCCAGCAGCTTATCCGGGACCCACGGCGATGAGCAGTTCTTC
CDR3 protein: CASSLSGTHGDEQFF